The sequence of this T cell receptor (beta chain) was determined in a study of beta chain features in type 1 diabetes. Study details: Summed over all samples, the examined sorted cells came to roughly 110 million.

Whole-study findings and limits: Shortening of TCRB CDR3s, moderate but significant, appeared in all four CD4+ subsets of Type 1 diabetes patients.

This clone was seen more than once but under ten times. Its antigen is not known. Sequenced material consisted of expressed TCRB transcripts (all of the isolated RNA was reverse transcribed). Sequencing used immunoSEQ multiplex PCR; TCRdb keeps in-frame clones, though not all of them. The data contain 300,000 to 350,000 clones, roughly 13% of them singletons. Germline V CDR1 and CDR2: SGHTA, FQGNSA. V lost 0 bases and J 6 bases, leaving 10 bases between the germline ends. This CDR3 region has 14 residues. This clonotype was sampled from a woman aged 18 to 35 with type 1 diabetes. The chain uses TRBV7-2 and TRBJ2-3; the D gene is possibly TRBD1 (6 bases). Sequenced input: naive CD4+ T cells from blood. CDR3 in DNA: TGTGCCAGCAGCTTAGCAGGGGGATACGATACGCAGTATTTT. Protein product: CASSLAGGYDTQYF. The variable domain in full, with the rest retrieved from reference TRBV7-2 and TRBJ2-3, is GAGVSQSPSNKVTEKGKDVELRCDPISGHTALYWYRQSLGQGLEFLIYFQGNSAPDKSGLPSDRFSAERTGGSVSTLTIQRTQQEDSAVYLCASSLAGGYDTQYFGPGTRLTVL.